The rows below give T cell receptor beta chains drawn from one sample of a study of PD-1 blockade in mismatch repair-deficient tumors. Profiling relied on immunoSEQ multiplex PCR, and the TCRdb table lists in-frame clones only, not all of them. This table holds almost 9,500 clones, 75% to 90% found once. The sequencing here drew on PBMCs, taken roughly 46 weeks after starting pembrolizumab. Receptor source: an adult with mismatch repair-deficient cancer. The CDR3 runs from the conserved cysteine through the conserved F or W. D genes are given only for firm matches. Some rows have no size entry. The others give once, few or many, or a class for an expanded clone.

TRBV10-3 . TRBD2 CAISESGGEETQYF
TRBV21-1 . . CASSKGLAYPEHTQYF
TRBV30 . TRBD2 CAWSLGLAGTYNEQFF
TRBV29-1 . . CSVDLGQRQTYGYTF
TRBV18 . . CASSPSQGETQYF
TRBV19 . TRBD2 CASSISLAASSYNEQFF
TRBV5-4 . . CASTENGRGTDTQYF
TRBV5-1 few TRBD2 CASSLAGGFTYEQYF
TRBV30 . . CAWGGGGELFF
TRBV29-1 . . CSVEDAIAINEQFF
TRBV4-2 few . CASSHYRDTEAFF
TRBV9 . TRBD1 CASSTRDRYNEQFF
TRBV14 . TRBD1 CASSLLTGKKNTGELFF
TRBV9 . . CASSVNTVSYNEQFF